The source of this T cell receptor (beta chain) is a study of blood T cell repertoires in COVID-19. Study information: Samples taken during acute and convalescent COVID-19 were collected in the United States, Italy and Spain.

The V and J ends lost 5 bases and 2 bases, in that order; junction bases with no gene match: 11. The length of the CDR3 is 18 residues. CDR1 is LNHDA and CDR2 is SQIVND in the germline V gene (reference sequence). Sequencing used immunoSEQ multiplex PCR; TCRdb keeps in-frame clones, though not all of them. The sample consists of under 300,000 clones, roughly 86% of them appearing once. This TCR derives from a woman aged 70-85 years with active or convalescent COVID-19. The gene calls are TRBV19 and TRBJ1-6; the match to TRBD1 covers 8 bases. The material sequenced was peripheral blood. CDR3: CASSLSRPGGAYNSPLHF. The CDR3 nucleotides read TGTGCCAGTAGTCTATCCCGCCCAGGGGGCGCCTATAATTCACCCCTCCACTTT.